Each of the 10 T cell receptor beta chains below was sequenced from the same sample in a study of blood T cell repertoires in COVID-19. Some clones are missing from TCRdb's copy, which holds only in-frame ones; the method was immunoSEQ multiplex PCR. The repertoire holds about 64,000 clones, about 88% seen once, with nearly 4% in the top ten. The specimen was peripheral blood. These receptors originate from a man in his sixties or seventies with acute or convalescent COVID-19.

In its sample, this clone was seen once. The chain uses TRBV6-4 and TRBJ2-6; no reliable D call. Germline V gene lookup returns CDR1 MRHNA and CDR2 SNTAGT. The CDR3 is 14 amino acids. The V end was cut by 4 bases, the J end by 1 base, with 5 bases between. The CDR3 nucleotides read TGTGCCAGCAGTGCCGGGTCTGGGGCCAACGTCCTGACTTTC. Translating it yields CASSAGSGANVLTF.

The chain is built from TRBV3-1 (or the pseudogene TRBV3-2) and TRBJ1-3; the match to TRBD1 covers 8 bases. The CDR3 is made up of 17 amino acids. Germline V lookup: CDR1 LGHDT, CDR2 YNNKEL (reference sequence). J was trimmed by 8 bases and V by 0 bases; bases with no gene match: 12. CDR3 bases: TGTGCCAGCAGCCAAGATGCGAGGGCAGGGGGCAGGGACACCATATATTTT. Protein: CASSQDARAGGRDTIYF.

The chain recombines TRBV5-1 with TRBJ2-7; 8 bases line up with TRBD1. V shed 2 bases, J shed 5 bases, and the junction held 3 bases outside the gene matches. Germline lookup yields CDR1 SGHRS and CDR2 YFSETQ. The CDR3 runs 13 residues. In DNA, the CDR3 is TGCGCCAGCAGCTTTGCAGGGGGCAACGAGCAGTACTTC. This encodes CASSFAGGNEQYF.

The V call is TRBV4-3, the J call TRBJ1-6; possible D gene TRBD1, 5 bases. The CDR3 totals 16 residues. In germline, CDR1 is LGHNA, CDR2 YSLEER. V lost 0 bases to trimming and J lost 4 bases, with 10 bases between them. The CDR3 nucleotides read TGCGCCAGCAGCCAAGAGGGGGGACGGTATAATTCACCCCTCCACTTT. Translation gives CASSQEGGRYNSPLHF.

This clone was observed a single time. This chain joins TRBV25-1 and TRBJ2-7; 11 bases map to TRBD1. The V segment lost 3 bases and the J segment 3 bases; nucleotides outside the gene matches: 4. There are 15 residues in the CDR3. Germline V gives CDR1 MGHDK, CDR2 SYGVNS. The CDR3: CASSESGTGGYEQYF. The CDR3 DNA follows: TGTGCCAGCAGTGAGTCCGGGACAGGGGGCTACGAGCAGTACTTC.

V and J are TRBV19 and TRBJ1-5; D perhaps matches TRBD1 (5 bases). V gave up 5 bases and J gave up 3 bases, with 8 bases separating them. The germline V gene has CDR1 LNHDA and CDR2 SQIVND (reference sequence). This CDR3 is built from 13 residues. The CDR3 here is CASSQGYNQPQHF. CDR3 nucleotide sequence: TGTGCCAGTAGTCAGGGTTACAATCAGCCCCAGCATTTT.

This clone was seen at least ten times. The chain joins TRBV23-1 to TRBJ1-2; 7 bases align to TRBD1. TRBV23-1 is an open reading frame whose function is uncertain. Unmatched junction bases numbered 8, after V lost 0 bases and J lost 4 bases. This CDR3 contains 16 residues. The CDR3 nucleotides read TGCGCCAGCAGTCAATCTCGAGAGACAGGGTCCTATGGCTACACCTTC. Its protein is CASSQSRETGSYGYTF.

This chain links TRBV18 with TRBJ2-2; 10 positions agree with TRBD1. The germline CDR1 and CDR2 sequences are KGHSH and LQKENI. Losses at the gene ends were 3 bases for V and 3 bases for J; bases not matched to a gene: 1. CDR3 length equals 15 residues. CDR3 residues: CASSPGQGDTGELFF. The DNA for the CDR3 is TGTGCCAGCTCACCCGGACAGGGGGACACCGGGGAGCTGTTTTTT.

The chain combines TRBV6-5 with TRBJ2-1; a weak D match, TRBD1 (5 bases). Germline values: CDR1 MNHEY, CDR2 SVGAGI. CDR3 length: 15 residues. The V end was cut by 2 bases, the J end by 8 bases, with 16 bases between. The CDR3 is CASSYRRQPGDEQFF. DNA for the CDR3: TGTGCCAGCAGTTACAGGAGACAGCCAGGCGATGAGCAGTTCTTC.

This sequence joins TRBV5-4 and TRBJ1-1; perhaps TRBD1 as D (6 bases). V was clipped by 2 bases and J by 5 bases, with 16 bases between them. The CDR3 length is 15 residues. The germline CDR1 and CDR2 sequences are SGHNT and YYREEE (reference sequence). CDR3 sequence: CASSFTLHQGTEAFF. In nucleotides, the CDR3 is TGTGCCAGCAGCTTCACCTTGCACCAGGGGACTGAAGCTTTCTTT.